These T cell receptor beta chains were read from a single sample in a study of radiotherapy plus CTLA-4 blockade in lung cancer. Assay used: immunoSEQ multiplex PCR; TCRdb lists only in-frame clones, some missing. The sample yields 55,000 to 80,000 clones, roughly 80% seen once. Sequencing used peripheral blood, obtained from a patient treated with radiotherapy plus ipilimumab. Receptor source: a human donor with non-small cell lung cancer who had a complete response to radiotherapy plus ipilimumab. The CDR3 runs from the conserved cysteine through the conserved F or W. Fields, in order: CDR3 DNA, CDR3 protein, D gene, J gene, clone size, V gene, CDR3 length. A D gene is named only where the DNA matches it firmly. Part of the rows lack a size; the others show once, few, many or a class for expanded clones.

cdr3_nt: TGTGCCAGCAGCCGGGTTTATGCCAGGGGGCTAAGCGGCACTGAAGCTTTCTTT
cdr3_aa: CASSRVYARGLSGTEAFF
d_call: TRBD1
j_call: TRBJ1-1
clone_size: -
v_call: TRBV27
cdr3_length: 18

cdr3_nt: TGTGCCAGCAGTCCCAGGACATTCTCTGGAAACACCATATATTTT
cdr3_aa: CASSPRTFSGNTIYF
d_call: -
j_call: TRBJ1-3
clone_size: -
v_call: TRBV6-1
cdr3_length: 15

cdr3_nt: TGTGCCAGCACCCGAGGGACAGTTGCAACTAATGAAAAACTGTTTTTT
cdr3_aa: CASTRGTVATNEKLFF
d_call: TRBD1
j_call: TRBJ1-4
clone_size: -
v_call: TRBV7-9
cdr3_length: 16

cdr3_nt: TGTGCCAGCAGCGTAGGAGGGAGTGGAACTGAAGCTTTCTTT
cdr3_aa: CASSVGGSGTEAFF
d_call: -
j_call: TRBJ1-1
clone_size: -
v_call: TRBV9
cdr3_length: 14

cdr3_nt: TGTGCCAGCAGTACCACAGGTGATGATGGCTACACCTTC
cdr3_aa: CASSTTGDDGYTF
d_call: -
j_call: TRBJ1-2
clone_size: -
v_call: TRBV28
cdr3_length: 13

cdr3_nt: TGTGCCAGCAGCTATGGGGACAGGGGGAACTACGAGCAGTACTTC
cdr3_aa: CASSYGDRGNYEQYF
d_call: TRBD1
j_call: TRBJ2-7
clone_size: once
v_call: TRBV7-8
cdr3_length: 15

cdr3_nt: TGTGCCAGCAGCCCTATCTTTAACTATGGCTACACCTTC
cdr3_aa: CASSPIFNYGYTF
d_call: -
j_call: TRBJ1-2
clone_size: -
v_call: TRBV7-8
cdr3_length: 13

cdr3_nt: TGTGCCAGCACTCCCGGACAGGGGGCCGATGGCTACACCTTC
cdr3_aa: CASTPGQGADGYTF
d_call: TRBD1
j_call: TRBJ1-2
clone_size: -
v_call: TRBV2
cdr3_length: 14

cdr3_nt: TGTGCCACCAGCAGGCGTTACGAGCAGTACTTC
cdr3_aa: CATSRRYEQYF
d_call: -
j_call: TRBJ2-7
clone_size: -
v_call: TRBV15
cdr3_length: 11

cdr3_nt: TGCAGCGTTGAAGATCAGACGTCGGTTGCCGGGGAGCTGTTTTTT
cdr3_aa: CSVEDQTSVAGELFF
d_call: -
j_call: TRBJ2-2
clone_size: few
v_call: TRBV29-1
cdr3_length: 15

cdr3_nt: TGTGCCAGCAAGTCGCTGCGGCACGCAAACATTCAGTACTTC
cdr3_aa: CASKSLRHANIQYF
d_call: -
j_call: TRBJ2-4
clone_size: -
v_call: TRBV7-2
cdr3_length: 14

cdr3_nt: TGTGCCAGCAGTGATCCAGGGACCCCTGGGACAGATACGCAGTATTTT
cdr3_aa: CASSDPGTPGTDTQYF
d_call: -
j_call: TRBJ2-3
clone_size: few
v_call: TRBV25-1
cdr3_length: 16

cdr3_nt: TGTGCCAGCAGTTTTAGGCAGGGCTACTACAATGAGCAGTTCTTC
cdr3_aa: CASSFRQGYYNEQFF
d_call: -
j_call: TRBJ2-1
clone_size: few
v_call: TRBV27
cdr3_length: 15

cdr3_nt: TGTGCCTGGAGTGTGGGGGTGAAGGGTAACCAGCCCCAGCATTTT
cdr3_aa: CAWSVGVKGNQPQHF
d_call: -
j_call: TRBJ1-5
clone_size: -
v_call: TRBV30
cdr3_length: 15

cdr3_nt: TGTGCCAGCAGCGACGTTGGGGTCGGGGAGCTGTTTTTT
cdr3_aa: CASSDVGVGELFF
d_call: -
j_call: TRBJ2-2
clone_size: -
v_call: TRBV14
cdr3_length: 13

cdr3_nt: TGTGCCAGCAGCTCCACCGGAGGAGGGTTTAACTATGGCTACACCTTC
cdr3_aa: CASSSTGGGFNYGYTF
d_call: -
j_call: TRBJ1-2
clone_size: -
v_call: TRBV11-2
cdr3_length: 16

cdr3_nt: TGTGCCAGCAGTTACCAGGGACTTAACACAGATACGCAGTATTTT
cdr3_aa: CASSYQGLNTDTQYF
d_call: -
j_call: TRBJ2-3
clone_size: -
v_call: TRBV7-9
cdr3_length: 15

cdr3_nt: TGTGCCAGCAGGGTCCGAGGGAACACTGAAGCTTTCTTT
cdr3_aa: CASRVRGNTEAFF
d_call: -
j_call: TRBJ1-1
clone_size: -
v_call: TRBV21-1
cdr3_length: 13

cdr3_nt: TGCGCCAGCAAACCACGGGACTCCCAGAGCTCCTACGAGCAGTACTTC
cdr3_aa: CASKPRDSQSSYEQYF
d_call: -
j_call: TRBJ2-7
clone_size: -
v_call: TRBV5-1
cdr3_length: 16

cdr3_nt: TGCGCCAGCAGCCAGCAAGTGGGAGACGGGGAGCTGTTTTTT
cdr3_aa: CASSQQVGDGELFF
d_call: -
j_call: TRBJ2-2
clone_size: once
v_call: TRBV4-1
cdr3_length: 14

cdr3_nt: TGTGCCAGCAGCCTACGGAGCTCCTATAATTCACCCCTCCACTTT
cdr3_aa: CASSLRSSYNSPLHF
d_call: -
j_call: TRBJ1-6
clone_size: once
v_call: TRBV5-6
cdr3_length: 15

cdr3_nt: TGTGCCAGCAGTGAAGGGGGGGCGCTTGGAAACACCATATATTTT
cdr3_aa: CASSEGGALGNTIYF
d_call: -
j_call: TRBJ1-3
clone_size: -
v_call: TRBV6-1
cdr3_length: 15

cdr3_nt: TGTGCCAGCAGCTTGGGTCAGGGACACGAGCAGTACTTC
cdr3_aa: CASSLGQGHEQYF
d_call: -
j_call: TRBJ2-7
clone_size: medium-sized
v_call: TRBV11-3
cdr3_length: 13

cdr3_nt: TGTGCCTGGAGTCCCCAGGGGGCTGGAAACACCATATATTTT
cdr3_aa: CAWSPQGAGNTIYF
d_call: TRBD1
j_call: TRBJ1-3
clone_size: few
v_call: TRBV30
cdr3_length: 14

cdr3_nt: TGTGCCAGCAGTGGCGGGACAGGGGCTTCTGGCTACACCTTC
cdr3_aa: CASSGGTGASGYTF
d_call: TRBD1
j_call: TRBJ1-2
clone_size: -
v_call: TRBV6-5
cdr3_length: 14

cdr3_nt: TGTGCCAGCAGCTCTTTTTTAGGGACTAGAAACACTGAAGCTTTCTTT
cdr3_aa: CASSSFLGTRNTEAFF
d_call: -
j_call: TRBJ1-1
clone_size: -
v_call: TRBV5-6
cdr3_length: 16

cdr3_nt: TGTGCCAGCAGCGTAGTGGTAGAAGCTTTCTTT
cdr3_aa: CASSVVVEAFF
d_call: -
j_call: TRBJ1-1
clone_size: -
v_call: TRBV9
cdr3_length: 11

cdr3_nt: TGTGCCAGCTTCGGGACGGAAGAGACCCAGTACTTC
cdr3_aa: CASFGTEETQYF
d_call: -
j_call: TRBJ2-5
clone_size: once
v_call: TRBV18
cdr3_length: 12

cdr3_nt: TGTGCCAGCGCTCCAGCGGGAGGTGCGAACAATGAGCAGTTCTTC
cdr3_aa: CASAPAGGANNEQFF
d_call: TRBD2
j_call: TRBJ2-1
clone_size: few
v_call: TRBV7-9
cdr3_length: 15

cdr3_nt: TGCAGCGTGGTTAAGACAGGGTTATTAGGTGGCTACACCTTC
cdr3_aa: CSVVKTGLLGGYTF
d_call: TRBD1
j_call: TRBJ1-2
clone_size: once
v_call: TRBV29-1
cdr3_length: 14

cdr3_nt: TGCGCCAGCAGCTCGCCTAGCGGGGGCCTTGTCACCGGGGAGCTGTTTTTT
cdr3_aa: CASSSPSGGLVTGELFF
d_call: TRBD2
j_call: TRBJ2-2
clone_size: -
v_call: TRBV5-1
cdr3_length: 17

cdr3_nt: TGCGCCAGCAGTGGCGGGGGGTCCTACGAGCAGTACTTC
cdr3_aa: CASSGGGSYEQYF
d_call: TRBD2
j_call: TRBJ2-7
clone_size: -
v_call: TRBV5-1
cdr3_length: 13

cdr3_nt: TGTGCCAGCAGCCAAGGTGTGCGGACAAAGTACTTC
cdr3_aa: CASSQGVRTKYF
d_call: -
j_call: TRBJ2-5
clone_size: -
v_call: TRBV14
cdr3_length: 12

cdr3_nt: TGTGCCAGCAGTTTATACCCGGGTTACGAGCAGTACTTC
cdr3_aa: CASSLYPGYEQYF
d_call: -
j_call: TRBJ2-7
clone_size: few
v_call: TRBV27
cdr3_length: 13

cdr3_nt: TGTGCCAGCAGATCCGGGACACACTATGGCTACACCTTC
cdr3_aa: CASRSGTHYGYTF
d_call: -
j_call: TRBJ1-2
clone_size: -
v_call: TRBV28
cdr3_length: 13

cdr3_nt: TGTGCCTGGCACAGGAGCCTCTATGGCTACACCTTC
cdr3_aa: CAWHRSLYGYTF
d_call: -
j_call: TRBJ1-2
clone_size: -
v_call: TRBV30
cdr3_length: 12

cdr3_nt: TGTGCCAGCAGTCAAAATTCACCCCTCCACTTT
cdr3_aa: CASSQNSPLHF
d_call: -
j_call: TRBJ1-6
clone_size: once
v_call: TRBV6-1
cdr3_length: 11

cdr3_nt: TGCGCCAGCAGCCTGGGACACTTACTATCCGAGAACACTGAAGCTTTCTTT
cdr3_aa: CASSLGHLLSENTEAFF
d_call: -
j_call: TRBJ1-1
clone_size: -
v_call: TRBV5-1
cdr3_length: 17

cdr3_nt: TGTGCCAGCAGTGTTCGGGGCACTGAAGCTTTCTTT
cdr3_aa: CASSVRGTEAFF
d_call: -
j_call: TRBJ1-1
clone_size: -
v_call: TRBV2
cdr3_length: 12

cdr3_nt: TGTGCCAGCAGCTTAGAACGGAATCAGCCCCAGCATTTT
cdr3_aa: CASSLERNQPQHF
d_call: -
j_call: TRBJ1-5
clone_size: -
v_call: TRBV11-2
cdr3_length: 13

cdr3_nt: TGTGCCAGCAGTGACTGGGGGGGCTTCGCTGAAGCTTTCTTT
cdr3_aa: CASSDWGGFAEAFF
d_call: -
j_call: TRBJ1-1
clone_size: -
v_call: TRBV2
cdr3_length: 14

cdr3_nt: TGTGCTAGTGGTTTGAGGGGGCGGAGAGGGAACTATGGCTACACCTTC
cdr3_aa: CASGLRGRRGNYGYTF
d_call: TRBD1
j_call: TRBJ1-2
clone_size: -
v_call: TRBV12-5
cdr3_length: 16

cdr3_nt: TGTGCCAGCAGCTTAGATGGAGGAGGTACAGATACGCAGTATTTT
cdr3_aa: CASSLDGGGTDTQYF
d_call: -
j_call: TRBJ2-3
clone_size: once
v_call: TRBV11-2
cdr3_length: 15

cdr3_nt: TGTGCCAGCAGCCGGCAGGGACGCACAGATACGCAGTATTTT
cdr3_aa: CASSRQGRTDTQYF
d_call: -
j_call: TRBJ2-3
clone_size: -
v_call: TRBV11-2
cdr3_length: 14

cdr3_nt: TGTGCCAGCAGCTTAGAGTTGGGTGGAACCTTCTACAACAATGAGCAGTTCTTC
cdr3_aa: CASSLELGGTFYNNEQFF
d_call: -
j_call: TRBJ2-1
clone_size: -
v_call: TRBV7-8
cdr3_length: 18

cdr3_nt: TGTGCCAGCAGTCCAGGGCCCGACGAGCAGTACTTC
cdr3_aa: CASSPGPDEQYF
d_call: -
j_call: TRBJ2-7
clone_size: few
v_call: TRBV2
cdr3_length: 12

cdr3_nt: TGTGCCAGCCGGGACAGTAATTACAATGAGCAGTTCTTC
cdr3_aa: CASRDSNYNEQFF
d_call: TRBD1
j_call: TRBJ2-1
clone_size: -
v_call: TRBV25-1
cdr3_length: 13

cdr3_nt: TGTGCCAGCAGCTTATTGTACGAGCAGTACTTC
cdr3_aa: CASSLLYEQYF
d_call: -
j_call: TRBJ2-7
clone_size: once
v_call: TRBV11-3
cdr3_length: 11

cdr3_nt: TGTGCCAGCAGTACCTCGGGAGGGGGCGCTTCTGGAAACACCATATATTTT
cdr3_aa: CASSTSGGGASGNTIYF
d_call: TRBD1
j_call: TRBJ1-3
clone_size: -
v_call: TRBV25-1
cdr3_length: 17

cdr3_nt: TGTGCCAGTAGTATGACAGCGAGTCAGGTCCATTTT
cdr3_aa: CASSMTASQVHF
d_call: -
j_call: TRBJ1-3
clone_size: few
v_call: TRBV19
cdr3_length: 12

cdr3_nt: TGCGCCAGCAAGACTAGCGGTGCAGATACGCAGTATTTT
cdr3_aa: CASKTSGADTQYF
d_call: TRBD2
j_call: TRBJ2-3
clone_size: -
v_call: TRBV10-2
cdr3_length: 13

cdr3_nt: TGTGCCAGCAGTGTGGGGGACACTGAAGCTTTCTTT
cdr3_aa: CASSVGDTEAFF
d_call: -
j_call: TRBJ1-1
clone_size: -
v_call: TRBV6-1
cdr3_length: 12